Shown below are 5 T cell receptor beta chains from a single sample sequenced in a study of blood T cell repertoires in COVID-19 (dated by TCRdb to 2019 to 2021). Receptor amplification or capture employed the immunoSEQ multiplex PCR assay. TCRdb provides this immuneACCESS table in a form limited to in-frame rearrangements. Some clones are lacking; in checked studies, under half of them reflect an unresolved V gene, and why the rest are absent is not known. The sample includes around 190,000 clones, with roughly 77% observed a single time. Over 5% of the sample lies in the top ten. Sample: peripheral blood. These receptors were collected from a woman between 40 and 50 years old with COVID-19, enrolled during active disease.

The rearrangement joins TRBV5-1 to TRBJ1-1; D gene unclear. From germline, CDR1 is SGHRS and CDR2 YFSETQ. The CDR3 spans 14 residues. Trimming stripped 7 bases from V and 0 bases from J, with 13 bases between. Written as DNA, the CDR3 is TGCGCCAGCCAGAACGAACAGATGAACACTGAAGCTTTCTTT. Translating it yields CASQNEQMNTEAFF.

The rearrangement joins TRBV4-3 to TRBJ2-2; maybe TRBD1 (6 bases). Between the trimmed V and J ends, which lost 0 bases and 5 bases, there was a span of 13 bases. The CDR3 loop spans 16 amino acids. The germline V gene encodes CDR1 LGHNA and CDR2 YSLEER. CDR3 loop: CASSQDLGAVTGELFF. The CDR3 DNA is TGCGCCAGCAGCCAAGATCTGGGGGCGGTTACCGGGGAGCTGTTTTTT.

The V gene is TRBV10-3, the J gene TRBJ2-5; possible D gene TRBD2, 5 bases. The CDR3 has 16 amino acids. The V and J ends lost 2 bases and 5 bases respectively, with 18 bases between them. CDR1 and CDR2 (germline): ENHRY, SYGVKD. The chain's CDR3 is CAISETGSSYGETQYF. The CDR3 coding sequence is TGTGCCATCAGTGAGACCGGTTCTAGCTATGGTGAGACCCAGTACTTC.

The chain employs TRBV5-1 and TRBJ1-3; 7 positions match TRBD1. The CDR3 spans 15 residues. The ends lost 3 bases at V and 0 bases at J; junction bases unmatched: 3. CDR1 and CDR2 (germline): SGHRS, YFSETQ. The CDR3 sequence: CASSSTGSSGNTIYF. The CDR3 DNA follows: TGCGCCAGCAGCTCGACAGGGAGCTCTGGAAACACCATATATTTT. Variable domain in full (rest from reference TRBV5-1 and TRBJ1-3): KAGVTQTPRYLIKTRGQQVTLSCSPISGHRSVSWYQQTPGQGLQFLFEYFSETQRNKGNFPGRFSGRQFSNSRSEMNVSTLELGDSALYLCASSSTGSSGNTIYFGEGSWLTVV.

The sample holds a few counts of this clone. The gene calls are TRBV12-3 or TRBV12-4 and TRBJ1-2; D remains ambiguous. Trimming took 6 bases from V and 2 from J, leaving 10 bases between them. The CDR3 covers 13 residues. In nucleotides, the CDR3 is TGTGCCAGCAGGCGCACAGTGAACTATGGCTACACCTTC. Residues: CASRRTVNYGYTF.